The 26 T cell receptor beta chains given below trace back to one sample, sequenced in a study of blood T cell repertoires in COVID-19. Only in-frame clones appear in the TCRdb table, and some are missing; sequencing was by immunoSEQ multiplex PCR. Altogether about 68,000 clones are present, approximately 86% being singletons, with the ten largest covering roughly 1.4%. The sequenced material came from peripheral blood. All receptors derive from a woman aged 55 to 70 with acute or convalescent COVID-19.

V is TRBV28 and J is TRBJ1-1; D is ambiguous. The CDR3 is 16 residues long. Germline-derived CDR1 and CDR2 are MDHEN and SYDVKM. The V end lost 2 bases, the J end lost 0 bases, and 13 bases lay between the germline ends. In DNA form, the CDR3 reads TGTGCCAGCAGTTTAGTTGGAGCACCGATGAACACTGAAGCTTTCTTT. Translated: CASSLVGAPMNTEAFF.

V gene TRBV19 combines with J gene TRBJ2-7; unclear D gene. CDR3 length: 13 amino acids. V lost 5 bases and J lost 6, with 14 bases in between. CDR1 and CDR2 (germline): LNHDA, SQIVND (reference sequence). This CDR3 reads CASSAERVGEQYF. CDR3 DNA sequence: TGTGCCAGTAGTGCGGAACGGGTGGGCGAGCAGTACTTC. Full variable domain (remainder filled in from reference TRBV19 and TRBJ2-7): DGGITQSPKYLFRKEGQNVTLSCEQNLNHDAMYWYRQDPGQGLRLIYYSQIVNDFQKGDIAEGYSVSREKKESFPLTVTSAQKNPTAFYLCASSAERVGEQYFGPGTRLTVT.

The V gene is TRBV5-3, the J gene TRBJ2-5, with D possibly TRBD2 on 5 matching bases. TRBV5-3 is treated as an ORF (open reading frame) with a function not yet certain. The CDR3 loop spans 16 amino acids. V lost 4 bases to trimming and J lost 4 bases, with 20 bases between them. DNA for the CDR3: TGTGCCAGAAGCAACCTGCCTCGGGATGACGGAGAGACCCAGTACTTC. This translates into CARSNLPRDDGETQYF.

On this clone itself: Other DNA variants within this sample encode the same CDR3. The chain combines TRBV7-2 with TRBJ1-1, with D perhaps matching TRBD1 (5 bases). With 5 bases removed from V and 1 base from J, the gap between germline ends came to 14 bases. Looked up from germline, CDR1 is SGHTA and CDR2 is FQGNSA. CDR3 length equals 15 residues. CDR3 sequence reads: CASSPRGGRNTEAFF. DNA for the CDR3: TGTGCCAGCAGCCCTAGGGGAGGGCGGAACACTGAAGCTTTCTTT. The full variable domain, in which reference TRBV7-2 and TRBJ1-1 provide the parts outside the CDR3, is GAGVSQSPSNKVTEKGKDVELRCDPISGHTALYWYRQSLGQGLEFLIYFQGNSAPDKSGLPSDRFSAERTGGSVSTLTIQRTQQEDSAVYLCASSPRGGRNTEAFFGQGTRLTVV.

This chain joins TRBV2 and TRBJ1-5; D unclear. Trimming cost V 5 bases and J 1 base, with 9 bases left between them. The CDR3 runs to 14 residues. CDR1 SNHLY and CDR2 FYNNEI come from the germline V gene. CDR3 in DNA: TGTGCCAGCAGTCCGGCCAGGAGCAATCAGCCCCAGCATTTT. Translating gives CASSPARSNQPQHF.

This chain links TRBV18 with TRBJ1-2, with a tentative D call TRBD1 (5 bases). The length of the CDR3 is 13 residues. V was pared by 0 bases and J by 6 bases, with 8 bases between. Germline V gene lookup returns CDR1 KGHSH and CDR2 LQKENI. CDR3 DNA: TGTGCCAGCTCACCACCACAGGTGGATGGCTACACCTTC. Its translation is CASSPPQVDGYTF.

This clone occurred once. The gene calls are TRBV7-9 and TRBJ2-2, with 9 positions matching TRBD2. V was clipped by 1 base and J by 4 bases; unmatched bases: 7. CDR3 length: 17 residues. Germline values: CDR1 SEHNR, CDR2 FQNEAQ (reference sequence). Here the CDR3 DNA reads TGTGCCAGCAGCTTAGTGGGAATAGCGGGAGCCACCGGGGAGCTGTTTTTT. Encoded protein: CASSLVGIAGATGELFF.

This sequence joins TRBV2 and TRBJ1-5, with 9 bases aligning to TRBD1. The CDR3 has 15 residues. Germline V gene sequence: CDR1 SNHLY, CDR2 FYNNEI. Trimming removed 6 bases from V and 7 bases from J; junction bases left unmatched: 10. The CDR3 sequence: CASSKQGAQSQPQHF. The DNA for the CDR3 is TGTGCCAGCAGCAAACAGGGGGCGCAGAGCCAGCCCCAGCATTTT.

The CDR3 DNA follows: TGTGCCAGCAGGTACCGGGACAAAAATTCACCCCTCCACTTT. It yields the protein CASRYRDKNSPLHF. The chain employs TRBV11-3 and TRBJ1-6; weak D call: TRBD1 (6 bases). CDR1 is SGHNT, CDR2 YENEEA, per germline. CDR3 length equals 14 residues. Trimming took off 6 bases at V and 7 bases at J, with 13 bases between the two ends.

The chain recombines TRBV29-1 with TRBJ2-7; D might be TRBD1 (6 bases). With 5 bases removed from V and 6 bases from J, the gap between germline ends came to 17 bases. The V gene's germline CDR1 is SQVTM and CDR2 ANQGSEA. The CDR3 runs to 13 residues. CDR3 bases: TGCAGCGTTCAAAGGGGGTCCGTCTCCGAGCAGTACTTC. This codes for CSVQRGSVSEQYF.

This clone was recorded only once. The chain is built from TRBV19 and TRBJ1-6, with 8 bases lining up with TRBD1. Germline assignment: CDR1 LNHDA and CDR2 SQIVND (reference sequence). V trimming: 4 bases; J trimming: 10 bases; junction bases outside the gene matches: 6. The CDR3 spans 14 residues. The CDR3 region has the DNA TGTGCCAGTAGTACGGACAGGGATAGATCACCCCTCCACTTT. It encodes CASSTDRDRSPLHF.

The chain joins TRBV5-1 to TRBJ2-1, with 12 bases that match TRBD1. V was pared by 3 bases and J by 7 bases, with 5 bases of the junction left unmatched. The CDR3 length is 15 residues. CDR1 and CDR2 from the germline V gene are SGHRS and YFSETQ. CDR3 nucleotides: TGCGCCAGCAGCTCAGGGGACAGGGGGCTAAATGAGCAGTTCTTC. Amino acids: CASSSGDRGLNEQFF. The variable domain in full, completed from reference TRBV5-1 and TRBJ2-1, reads KAGVTQTPRYLIKTRGQQVTLSCSPISGHRSVSWYQQTPGQGLQFLFEYFSETQRNKGNFPGRFSGRQFSNSRSEMNVSTLELGDSALYLCASSSGDRGLNEQFFGPGTRLTVL.

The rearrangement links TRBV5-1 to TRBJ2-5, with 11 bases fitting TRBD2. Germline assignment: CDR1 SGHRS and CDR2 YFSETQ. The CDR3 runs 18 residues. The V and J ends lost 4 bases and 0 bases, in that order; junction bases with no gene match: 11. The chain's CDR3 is CASSGTWTSGRYQETQYF. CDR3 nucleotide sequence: TGCGCCAGCAGCGGAACCTGGACTAGCGGGCGGTACCAAGAGACCCAGTACTTC.

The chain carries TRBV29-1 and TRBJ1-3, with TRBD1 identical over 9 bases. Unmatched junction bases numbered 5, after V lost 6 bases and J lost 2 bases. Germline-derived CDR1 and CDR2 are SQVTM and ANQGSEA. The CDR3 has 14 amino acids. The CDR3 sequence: CSVAGTGTGNTIYF. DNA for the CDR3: TGCAGCGTGGCCGGGACAGGGACTGGAAACACCATATATTTT.

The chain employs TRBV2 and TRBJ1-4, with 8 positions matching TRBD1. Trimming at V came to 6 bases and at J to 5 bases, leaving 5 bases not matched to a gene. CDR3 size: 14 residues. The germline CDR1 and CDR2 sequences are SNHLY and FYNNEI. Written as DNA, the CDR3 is TGTGCCAGCAGGGGGACAGGAAGAAATGAAAAACTGTTTTTT. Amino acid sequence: CASRGTGRNEKLFF.

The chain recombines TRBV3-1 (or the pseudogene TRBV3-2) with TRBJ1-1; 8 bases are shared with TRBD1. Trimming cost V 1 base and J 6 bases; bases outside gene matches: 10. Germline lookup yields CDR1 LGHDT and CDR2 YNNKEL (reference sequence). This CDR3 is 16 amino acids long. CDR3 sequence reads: CASSQVIRTGIPEAFF. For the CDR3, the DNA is TGTGCCAGCAGCCAAGTTATCAGGACAGGGATCCCTGAAGCTTTCTTT.

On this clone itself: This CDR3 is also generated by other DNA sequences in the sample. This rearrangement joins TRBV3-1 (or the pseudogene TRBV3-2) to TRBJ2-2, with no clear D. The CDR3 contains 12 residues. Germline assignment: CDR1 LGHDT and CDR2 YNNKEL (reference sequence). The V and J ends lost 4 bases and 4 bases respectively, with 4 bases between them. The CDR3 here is CASSPLTGELFF. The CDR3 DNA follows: TGTGCCAGCAGCCCTCTCACCGGGGAGCTGTTTTTT.

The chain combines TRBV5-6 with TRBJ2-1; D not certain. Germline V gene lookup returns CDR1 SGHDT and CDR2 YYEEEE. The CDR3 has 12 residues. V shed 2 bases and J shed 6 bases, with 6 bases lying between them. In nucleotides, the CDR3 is TGTGCCAGCAGCTTACCGCGCAATGAGCAGTTCTTC. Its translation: CASSLPRNEQFF.

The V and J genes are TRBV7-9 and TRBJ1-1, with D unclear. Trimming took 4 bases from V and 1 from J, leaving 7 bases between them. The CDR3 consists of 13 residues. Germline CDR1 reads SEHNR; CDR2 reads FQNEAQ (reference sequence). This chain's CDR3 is CASSSSGNTEAFF. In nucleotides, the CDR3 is TGTGCCAGCAGCTCGTCAGGGAACACTGAAGCTTTCTTT.

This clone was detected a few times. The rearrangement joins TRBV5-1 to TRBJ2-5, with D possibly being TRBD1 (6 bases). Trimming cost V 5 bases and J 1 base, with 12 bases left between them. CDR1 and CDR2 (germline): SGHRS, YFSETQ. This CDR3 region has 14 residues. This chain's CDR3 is CASRGDIGQETQYF. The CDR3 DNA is TGCGCCAGCAGGGGGGACATCGGCCAAGAGACCCAGTACTTC.

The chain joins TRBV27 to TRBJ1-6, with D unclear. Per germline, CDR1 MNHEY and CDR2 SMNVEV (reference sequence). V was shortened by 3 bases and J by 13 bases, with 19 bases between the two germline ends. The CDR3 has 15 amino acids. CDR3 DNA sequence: TGTGCCAGCAGTTTCGACTTCGGGATAGGGTTGCCCCTCCACTTT. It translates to CASSFDFGIGLPLHF.

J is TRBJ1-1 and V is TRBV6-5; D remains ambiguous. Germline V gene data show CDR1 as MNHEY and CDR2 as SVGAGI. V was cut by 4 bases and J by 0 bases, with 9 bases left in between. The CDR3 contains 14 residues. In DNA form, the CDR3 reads TGTGCCAGCAGTTTCCAGACTATGAACACTGAAGCTTTCTTT. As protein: CASSFQTMNTEAFF.

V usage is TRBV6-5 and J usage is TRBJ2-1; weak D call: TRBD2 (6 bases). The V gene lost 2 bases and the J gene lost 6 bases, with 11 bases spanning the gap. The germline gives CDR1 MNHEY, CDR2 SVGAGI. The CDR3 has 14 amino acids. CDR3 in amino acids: CASSYTEAGNEQFF. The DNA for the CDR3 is TGTGCCAGCAGTTACACGGAAGCGGGCAATGAGCAGTTCTTC.

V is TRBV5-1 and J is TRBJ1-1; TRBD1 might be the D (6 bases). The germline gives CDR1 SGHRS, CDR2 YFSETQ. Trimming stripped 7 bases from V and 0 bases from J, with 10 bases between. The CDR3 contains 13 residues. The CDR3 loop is CASGGALNTEAFF. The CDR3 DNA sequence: TGCGCCAGCGGGGGGGCTTTGAACACTGAAGCTTTCTTT.

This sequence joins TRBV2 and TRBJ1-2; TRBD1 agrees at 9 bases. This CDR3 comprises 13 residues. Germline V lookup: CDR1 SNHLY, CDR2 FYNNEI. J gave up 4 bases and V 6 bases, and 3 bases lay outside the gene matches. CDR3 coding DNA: TGTGCCAGCAGGGGACAGGGAGCCTATGGCTACACCTTC. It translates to CASRGQGAYGYTF.

The CDR3 spells CASSLRGLYNEQFF. The CDR3 DNA reads as TGTGCCAGCAGTCTTAGAGGGCTCTACAATGAGCAGTTCTTC. V is TRBV7-2 and J is TRBJ2-1; TRBD2 might be the D (5 bases). The CDR3 contains 14 residues. Germline V CDR1 and CDR2: SGHTA, FQGNSA. V was shortened by 6 bases and J by 3 bases, with 12 bases between the two germline ends.